The entry below describes one TCR beta chain. In the study's own analysis: The authors estimated nucleated cell counts from reference gene primer amplification. Sequencing used immunoSEQ multiplex PCR; TCRdb keeps in-frame clones, though not all of them. D and trimming come from the DNA, and the V and J calls and clone size come from that table. The sample comprises about 380,000 clones, roughly 90% of which are singletons, and 0.95% to 1.5% rests with the top ten. The record originates from a study of blood T cell repertoires in COVID-19. Overall study context: Acute and convalescent COVID-19 specimens originated in the United States, Italy and Spain. Sample material is recorded as cDNA or gDNA derived from T cells, B-cell-depleted T cells, or PBMCs.

The ends lost 3 bases at V and 7 bases at J; junction bases unmatched: 2. CDR3 length equals 13 residues. Germline V gives CDR1 WNHNN, CDR2 SYGVQD (reference sequence). The sequenced sample consisted of peripheral blood. This clonotype was sampled from a man between 40 and 49 years old with acute or convalescent COVID-19. The chain employs TRBV10-1 and TRBJ2-2; 7 nucleotides line up with TRBD2. CDR3 in DNA: TGCGCCAGCAGTGATAGCGGGTTCGGGGAGCTGTTTTTT. Translating it yields CASSDSGFGELFF.